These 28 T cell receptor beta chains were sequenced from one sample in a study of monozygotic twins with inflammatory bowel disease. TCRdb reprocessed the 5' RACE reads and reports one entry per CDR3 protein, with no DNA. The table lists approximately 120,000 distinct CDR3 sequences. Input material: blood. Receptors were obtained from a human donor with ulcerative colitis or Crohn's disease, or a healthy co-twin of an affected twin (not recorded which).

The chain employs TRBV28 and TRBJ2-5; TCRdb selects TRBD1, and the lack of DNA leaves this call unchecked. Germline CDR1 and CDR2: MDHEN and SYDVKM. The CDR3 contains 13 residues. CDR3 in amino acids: CASNAGVLETQYF. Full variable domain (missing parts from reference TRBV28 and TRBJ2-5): DVKVTQSSRYLVKRTGEKVFLECVQDMDHENMFWYRQDPGLGLRLIYFSYDVKMKEKGDIPEGYSVSREKKERFSLILESASTNQTSMYLCASNAGVLETQYFGPGTRLLVL.

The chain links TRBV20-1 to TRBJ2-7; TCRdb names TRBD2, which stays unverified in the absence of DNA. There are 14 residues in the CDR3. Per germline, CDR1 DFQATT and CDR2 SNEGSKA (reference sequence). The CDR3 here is CSAASGRAPYEQYF.

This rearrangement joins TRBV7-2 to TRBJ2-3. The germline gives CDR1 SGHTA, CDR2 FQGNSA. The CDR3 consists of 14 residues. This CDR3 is CASSSSAITDTQYF.

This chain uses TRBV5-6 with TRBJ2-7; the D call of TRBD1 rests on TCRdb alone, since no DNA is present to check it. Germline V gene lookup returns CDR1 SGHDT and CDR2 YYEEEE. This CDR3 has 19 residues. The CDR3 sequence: CASSLDRGQGDPSSYEQYF.

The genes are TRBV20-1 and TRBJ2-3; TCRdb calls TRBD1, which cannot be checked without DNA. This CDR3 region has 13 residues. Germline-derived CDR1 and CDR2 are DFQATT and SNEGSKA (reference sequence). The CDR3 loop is CSAGGTATDTQYF.

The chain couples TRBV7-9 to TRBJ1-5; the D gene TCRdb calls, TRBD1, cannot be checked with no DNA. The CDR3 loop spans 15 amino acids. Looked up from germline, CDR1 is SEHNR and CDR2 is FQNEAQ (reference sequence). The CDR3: CASSPTTGGPEPQHF.

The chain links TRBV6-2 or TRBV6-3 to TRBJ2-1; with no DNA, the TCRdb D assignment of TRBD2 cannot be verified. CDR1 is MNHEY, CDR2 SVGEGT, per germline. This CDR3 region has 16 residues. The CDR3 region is CASSSPGTSGALEQFF.

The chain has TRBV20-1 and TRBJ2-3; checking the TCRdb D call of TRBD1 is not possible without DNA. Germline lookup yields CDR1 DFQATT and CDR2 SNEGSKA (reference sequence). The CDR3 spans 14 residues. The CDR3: CSASGRGGTDTQYF.

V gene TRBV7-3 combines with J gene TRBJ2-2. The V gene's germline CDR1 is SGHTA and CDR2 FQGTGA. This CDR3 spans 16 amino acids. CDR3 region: CASSRSATDHTGELFF.

The CDR3 here is CASSYSLISSYEQYF. The chain carries TRBV6-5 and TRBJ2-7. Looked up from germline, CDR1 is MNHEY and CDR2 is SVGAGI. The CDR3 is 15 amino acids.

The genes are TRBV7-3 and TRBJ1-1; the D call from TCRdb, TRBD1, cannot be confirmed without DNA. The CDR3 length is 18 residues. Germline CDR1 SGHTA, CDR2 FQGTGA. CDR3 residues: CASSLMRGDRELNTEAFF.

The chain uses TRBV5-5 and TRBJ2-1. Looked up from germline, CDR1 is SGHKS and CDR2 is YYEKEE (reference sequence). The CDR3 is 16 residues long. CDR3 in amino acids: CASSLLGDVLYNEQFF.

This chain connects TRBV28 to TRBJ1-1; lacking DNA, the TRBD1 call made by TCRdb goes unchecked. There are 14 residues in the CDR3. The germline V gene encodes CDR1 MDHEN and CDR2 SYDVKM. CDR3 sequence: CASSLLARGAEAFF.

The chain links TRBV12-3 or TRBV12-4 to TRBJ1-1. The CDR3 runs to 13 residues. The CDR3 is CASSFYKGTEAFF.

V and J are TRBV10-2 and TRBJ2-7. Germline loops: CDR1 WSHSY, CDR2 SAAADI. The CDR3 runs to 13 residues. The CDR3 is CASSRGVPYEQYF.

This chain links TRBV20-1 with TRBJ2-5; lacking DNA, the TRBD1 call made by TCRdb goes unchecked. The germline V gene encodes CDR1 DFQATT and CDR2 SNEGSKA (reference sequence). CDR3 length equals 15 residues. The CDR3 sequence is CSARDLGPSGETQYF.

This CDR3 reads CAWSTSTGQPQHF. The chain combines TRBV30 with TRBJ1-5; lacking DNA, the TRBD1 call made by TCRdb goes unchecked. CDR1 and CDR2 (germline): GTSNPN, SVGIG (reference sequence). There are 13 residues in the CDR3. Using reference TRBV30 and TRBJ1-5 for the parts outside the CDR3, the full variable domain is SQTIHQWPATLVQPVGSPLSLECTVEGTSNPNLYWYRQAAGRGLQLLFYSVGIGQISSEVPQNLSASRPQDRQFILSSKKLLLSDSGFYLCAWSTSTGQPQHFGDGTRLSIL.

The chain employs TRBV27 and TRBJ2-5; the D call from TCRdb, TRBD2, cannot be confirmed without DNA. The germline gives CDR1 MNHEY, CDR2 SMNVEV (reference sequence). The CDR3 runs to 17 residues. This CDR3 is CASSLPKQAGGQVTQYF.

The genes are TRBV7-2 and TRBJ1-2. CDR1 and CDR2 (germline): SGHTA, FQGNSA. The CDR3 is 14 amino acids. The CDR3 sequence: CASSLEEAARGYTF.

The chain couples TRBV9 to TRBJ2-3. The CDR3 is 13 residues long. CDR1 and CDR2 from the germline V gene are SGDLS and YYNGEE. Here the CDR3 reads CASSINGPDTQYF.

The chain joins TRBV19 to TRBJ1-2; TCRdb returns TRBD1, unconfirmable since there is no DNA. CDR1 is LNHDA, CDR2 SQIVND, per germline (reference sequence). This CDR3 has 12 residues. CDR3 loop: CASSNRGYGYTF.

The CDR3 spells CASSLRIAANTGELFF. This chain links TRBV7-2 with TRBJ2-2; TCRdb's D call of TRBD2 is untestable without DNA. This CDR3 comprises 16 residues. Germline V gene sequence: CDR1 SGHTA, CDR2 FQGNSA.

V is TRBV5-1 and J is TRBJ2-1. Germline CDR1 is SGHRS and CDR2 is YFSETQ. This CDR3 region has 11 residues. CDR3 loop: CASSFDNEQFF.

This CDR3 reads CASGNRGKAGRHPTKQYF. The chain recombines TRBV5-1 with TRBJ2-7; the D gene TCRdb calls, TRBD1, cannot be checked with no DNA. CDR3 size: 18 residues. Germline V gene sequence: CDR1 SGHRS, CDR2 YFSETQ.

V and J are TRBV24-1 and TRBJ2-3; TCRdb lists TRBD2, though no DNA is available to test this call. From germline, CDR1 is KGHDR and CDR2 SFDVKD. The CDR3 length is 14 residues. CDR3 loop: CATGVAGGPDTQYF.

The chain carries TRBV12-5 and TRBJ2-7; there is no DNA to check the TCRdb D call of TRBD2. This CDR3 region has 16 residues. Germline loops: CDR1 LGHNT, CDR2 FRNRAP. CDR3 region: CASGLVQSAGIYEQYF.

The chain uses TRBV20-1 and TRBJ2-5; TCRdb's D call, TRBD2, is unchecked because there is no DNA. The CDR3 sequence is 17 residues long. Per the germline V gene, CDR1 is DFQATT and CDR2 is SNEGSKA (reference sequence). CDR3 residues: CSARDGVLGTSRETQYF.

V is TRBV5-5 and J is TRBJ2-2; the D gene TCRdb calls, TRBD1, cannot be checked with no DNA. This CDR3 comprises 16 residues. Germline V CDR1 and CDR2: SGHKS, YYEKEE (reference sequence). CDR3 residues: CASSLPGTGITGELFF.